This record looks at one T cell receptor beta chain sequence and its context. Its antigen is as yet unknown. Germline CDR1 is SGHTA and CDR2 is FQGNSA. With 1 base removed from V and 4 bases from J, the gap between germline ends came to 8 bases. The CDR3 is 14 residues long. These data come from a study of blood T cells in healthy people across ages. Researchers report isolating at least 6 million PBMCs per sample. Per individual sample, total RNA of at least 6 micrograms was extracted. The use of a sample-barcoded 5' primer and a J-beta primer mix characterized a second PCR of about 7 to 12 cycles. TCRdb redid the calling of the 5' RACE reads with MiXCR, one entry per CDR3 protein. The sample has hundreds of thousands of distinct CDR3 sequences, around 38% seen once. Study-wide points: Strongly correlated with naive T cell percentage was TCR beta diversity. Measured against age, TCR beta diversity per million T cells decreased in a roughly linear manner.

This receptor was obtained from a man older than 75 in good health. The chain has TRBV7-2 and TRBJ2-1; D unclear. The sequenced material came from blood. CDR3 amino acids: CASSLGVVYNEQFF. The CDR3 DNA reads TGTGCCAGCAGCTTAGGTGTAGTTTACAATGAGCAGTTCTTC.